One and the same sample provided the 9 T cell receptor beta chains below, sequenced in a study of control samples from healthy donors and cancer patients. Sequenced by immunoSEQ multiplex PCR; TCRdb stores in-frame clones only, minus some. The sample includes 65,000 to 95,000 clones, around 91% of them seen just once. The sequenced sample consisted of blood. These receptors were obtained from a man aged 50 or older in good health.

This clone was observed a single time. This chain links TRBV30 with TRBJ1-3; D call uncertain. V was shortened by 3 bases and J by 9 bases, with 15 bases between the two germline ends. The CDR3 contains 13 residues. CDR1 GTSNPN and CDR2 SVGIG come from the germline V gene (reference sequence). The CDR3 nucleotides are TGTGCCTGGAGAGTCCCTATCCGGGGCACCATATATTTT. Translating gives CAWRVPIRGTIYF.

This clone occurred a few times. The chain combines TRBV5-1 with TRBJ2-2; TRBD1 agrees at 8 bases. Germline-derived CDR1 and CDR2 are SGHRS and YFSETQ. J was trimmed by 3 bases and V by 5 bases; bases with no gene match: 6. This CDR3 has 15 residues. The CDR3 DNA sequence: TGCGCCAGCAGGTCCGGGACAGGTTACACCGGGGAGCTGTTTTTT. This codes for CASRSGTGYTGELFF.

The chain links TRBV7-9 to TRBJ1-5; D is possibly TRBD1 (5 bases). Trimming cost V 6 bases and J 5 bases, with 20 bases left between them. Germline lookup yields CDR1 SEHNR and CDR2 FQNEAQ (reference sequence). This CDR3 contains 16 residues. The CDR3: CASSPLGRYRHQPQHF. Written as DNA, the CDR3 is TGTGCCAGCAGTCCGTTGGGAAGATACAGGCATCAGCCCCAGCATTTT. Complete variable domain (other parts from reference TRBV7-9 and TRBJ1-5): DTGVSQNPRHKITKRGQNVTFRCDPISEHNRLYWYRQTLGQGPEFLTYFQNEAQLEKSRLLSDRFSAERPKGSFSTLEIQRTEQGDSAMYLCASSPLGRYRHQPQHFGDGTRLSIL.

This chain joins TRBV19 and TRBJ2-1; TRBD1 matches 9 bases. CDR1 LNHDA and CDR2 SQIVND come from the germline V gene (reference sequence). CDR3 size: 14 residues. V lost 5 bases and J lost 4; bases outside the gene matches: 3. The CDR3 DNA follows: TGTGCCAGTAGTCCGGGACAGGGATACAATGAGCAGTTCTTC. Translated, it gives CASSPGQGYNEQFF.

CDR3 DNA: TGTGCCAGCAGCAAAAAGGGGATTAGCGGGAACACCGGGGAGCTGTTTTTT. Encoded protein: CASSKKGISGNTGELFF. The chain recombines TRBV21-1 with TRBJ2-2; TRBD2 is the table's D call and was not checked against the DNA. TRBV21-1 is reported as a pseudogene. The CDR3 has 17 residues.

This chain links TRBV10-3 with TRBJ2-5, with 12 bases lining up with TRBD2. J gave up 2 bases and V 8 bases, and 6 bases lay outside the gene matches. Germline V gene lookup returns CDR1 ENHRY and CDR2 SYGVKD. This CDR3 has 15 residues. As DNA, the CDR3 is TGTGCCATCCGGGCTAGCGGGGGGGGTCAAGAGACCCAGTACTTC. Translation: CAIRASGGGQETQYF.

The table lists this clone with a count of one. The chain couples TRBV5-5 to TRBJ2-3, with 12 bases that match TRBD2. The trim removed 0 bases at V and 5 bases at J, leaving 7 bases unmatched. Germline V CDR1 and CDR2: SGHKS, YYEKEE (reference sequence). This CDR3 is 17 amino acids long. The CDR3 DNA follows: TGTGCCAGCAGCTTGGCTGCTAGCGGGGGGGCCCTAGATACGCAGTATTTT. It yields the protein CASSLAASGGALDTQYF.

V gene TRBV7-9 combines with J gene TRBJ1-2; tentatively, D is TRBD1 (6 bases). The germline V and J ends were trimmed by 5 bases and 2 bases, with 9 bases remaining between them. Germline V gene sequence: CDR1 SEHNR, CDR2 FQNEAQ (reference sequence). This CDR3 has 13 residues. CDR3 in DNA: TGTGCCAGCAGCCGACAGGAAAACTATGGCTACACCTTC. It translates to CASSRQENYGYTF.

V and J are TRBV5-6 and TRBJ2-3; 8 bases agree with TRBD1. From germline, CDR1 is SGHDT and CDR2 YYEEEE. V dropped 4 bases and J dropped 3; count of bases not matched to a gene: 10. This CDR3 comprises 16 residues. The CDR3 is CASSTGYQGATDTQYF. DNA of the CDR3: TGTGCCAGCAGCACCGGCTACCAGGGGGCAACAGATACGCAGTATTTT. The variable domain in full, with the rest retrieved from reference TRBV5-6 and TRBJ2-3, is DAGVTQSPTHLIKTRGQQVTLRCSPKSGHDTVSWYQQALGQGPQFIFQYYEEEERQRGNFPDRFSGHQFPNYSSELNVNALLLGDSALYLCASSTGYQGATDTQYFGPGTRLTVL.